This T cell receptor beta chain was retrieved from a study of blood T cell repertoires in COVID-19. Across the study: COVID-19 samples collected from the United States, Italy and Spain covered acute and convalescent phases. PBMCs, B-cell-depleted T cells, or T cells were the source of the cDNA or gDNA that made up the material.

There are 13 residues in the CDR3. V was shortened by 5 bases and J by 0 bases, with 8 bases between the two germline ends. Germline CDR1 is GTSNPN and CDR2 is SVGIG (reference sequence). This clone was seen only once. As processed by the authors: Reference gene primer amplification gave nucleated cell count estimates. The method was immunoSEQ multiplex PCR; TCRdb's version includes in-frame clones alone and lacks a portion of them. V, J and clone size reflect that table, while D and trimming were determined from the DNA. The table records about 200,000 clones, roughly 78% of them present only once. Sequencing used peripheral blood. The genes are TRBV30 and TRBJ1-3; no clear D gene. The receptor's source is a woman older than 75 with active or convalescent COVID-19. DNA of the CDR3: TGTGCCTGGGCCTTTTACTCTGGAAACACCATATATTTT. Its translation: CAWAFYSGNTIYF.